These 31 T cell receptor beta chains were sequenced from one sample in a study of OX40 agonist ivuxolimab in advanced cancers. The method was the immunoSEQ multiplex PCR assay. What TCRdb holds here is the immuneACCESS table cut down to in-frame rearrangements. Part of the clones is not present; checked against another copy, under half of the missing clones reflect an unresolved V gene, and the others are unexplained. This sample has tens of thousands of clones in its table, and around 80% of those were observed once. 5% of the sample is held by the ten biggest clonotypes. The sequenced sample was CD4+ or CD8+ T cells sorted from blood, obtained in a trial of the OX40 agonist ivuxolimab. These receptor sequences come from an adult with an advanced solid tumor such as melanoma, head and neck, liver or kidney cancer.

This clone was detected many times. The CDR3 DNA follows: TGTGCCAGCAGCCCGCCGGGGCCCCTCGAGGGGGAGCAGTACTTC. It is translated as CASSPPGPLEGEQYF. This rearrangement joins TRBV7-9 to TRBJ2-7; D might be TRBD1 or TRBD2, each matching 5 bases. Trimming stripped 5 bases from V and 7 bases from J, with 21 bases between. Germline loops: CDR1 SEHNR, CDR2 FQNEAQ (reference sequence). CDR3 length: 15 residues.

The rearrangement links TRBV11-2 to TRBJ2-7; no clear D gene. V lost 7 bases to trimming and J lost 0 bases, with 10 bases between them. This CDR3 has 13 amino acids. In germline, CDR1 is SGHAT, CDR2 FQNNGV. The CDR3 nucleotides read TGTGCCAGCACCCTTATAAACTCCTACGAGCAGTACTTC. Protein sequence: CASTLINSYEQYF.

The V and J genes are TRBV7-9 and TRBJ2-2; D not certain. The V gene's germline CDR1 is SEHNR and CDR2 FQNEAQ (reference sequence). This CDR3 is built from 15 residues. V was clipped by 0 bases and J by 6 bases, with 11 bases between them. CDR3 residues: CASSLAAPVPGELFF. CDR3 nucleotide sequence: TGTGCCAGCAGCTTAGCGGCCCCGGTCCCCGGGGAGCTGTTTTTT.

The chain combines TRBV7-8 with TRBJ2-1; D is perhaps TRBD2 (7 bases). The CDR3 length is 15 residues. Per the germline V gene, CDR1 is SGHVS and CDR2 is FQNEAQ. V was pared by 6 bases and J by 2 bases, with 14 bases between. CDR3 sequence reads: CASRSGRGTYNEQFF. The CDR3 DNA is TGTGCCAGCAGATCGGGGAGGGGGACCTACAATGAGCAGTTCTTC.

The genes are TRBV7-9 and TRBJ1-1; possible D gene TRBD1, 5 bases. The CDR3 totals 14 residues. Germline lookup yields CDR1 SEHNR and CDR2 FQNEAQ (reference sequence). Trimming took off 5 bases at V and 0 bases at J, with 10 bases between the two ends. The CDR3 region is CASSPQTVNTEAFF. Here the CDR3 DNA reads TGTGCCAGCAGCCCTCAGACAGTGAACACTGAAGCTTTCTTT.

This chain connects TRBV7-2 to TRBJ1-2; perhaps TRBD1 as D (6 bases). There are 13 residues in the CDR3. Germline CDR1 is SGHTA and CDR2 is FQGNSA. V was cut by 5 bases and J by 8 bases, with 15 bases left in between. The CDR3 DNA is TGTGCCAGCAGCCCTGGACCTGGGGGCGGCTACACCTTC. Translating it yields CASSPGPGGGYTF. The variable domain in full, completed from reference TRBV7-2 and TRBJ1-2, reads GAGVSQSPSNKVTEKGKDVELRCDPISGHTALYWYRQSLGQGLEFLIYFQGNSAPDKSGLPSDRFSAERTGGSVSTLTIQRTQQEDSAVYLCASSPGPGGGYTFGSGTRLTVV.

The chain couples TRBV6-5 to TRBJ1-2; D gene unclear. In germline, CDR1 is MNHEY, CDR2 SVGAGI. The CDR3 length is 13 residues. V lost 0 bases and J 8 bases, leaving 10 bases between the germline ends. The CDR3 DNA sequence: TGTGCCAGCAGTTACTCGTACAGTAACGGCTACACCTTC. This sequence encodes CASSYSYSNGYTF.

This chain links TRBV6-5 with TRBJ2-1; D is perhaps TRBD1 (6 bases). Trimming removed 5 bases from V and 3 bases from J, with 11 bases in between. The CDR3 loop spans 14 amino acids. Germline CDR1 MNHEY, CDR2 SVGAGI. The DNA of the CDR3 is TGTGCCAGCAGTCGGGACATAGGCTACAATGAGCAGTTCTTC. It is translated as CASSRDIGYNEQFF.

The V and J genes are TRBV25-1 and TRBJ1-5; TRBD1 is a possible D gene (5 bases). CDR1 and CDR2 (germline): MGHDK, SYGVNS. Trimming took off 4 bases at V and 6 bases at J, with 10 bases between the two ends. There are 13 residues in the CDR3. CDR3 in amino acids: CASSGSGGQPQHF. Here the CDR3 DNA reads TGTGCCAGCAGTGGATCGGGGGGTCAGCCCCAGCATTTT.

This rearrangement joins TRBV6-5 to TRBJ2-5; 8 bases are a match to TRBD1. The germline CDR1 and CDR2 sequences are MNHEY and SVGAGI. The CDR3 is 14 residues long. Losses at the gene ends were 6 bases for V and 2 bases for J; bases not matched to a gene: 5. CDR3 coding DNA: TGTGCCAGCAGCACCGGGACAGGACAAGAGACCCAGTACTTC. Translating it yields CASSTGTGQETQYF.

V gene TRBV27 combines with J gene TRBJ2-7, with 13 bases lining up with TRBD2. CDR1 is MNHEY, CDR2 SMNVEV, per germline (reference sequence). The CDR3 covers 16 residues. V lost 5 bases, J lost 7 bases, and 11 bases stayed unmatched. In DNA form, the CDR3 reads TGTGCCAGCAGTCCCGGGACTAGCGGGACCCTGAGGGAGCAGTACTTC. Protein product: CASSPGTSGTLREQYF.

This chain's CDR3 is CASSSTQGAFTEAFF. DNA of the CDR3: TGTGCCAGCAGCTCGACACAGGGGGCATTCACTGAAGCTTTCTTT. This chain connects TRBV7-8 to TRBJ1-1; 9 positions agree with TRBD1. This CDR3 has 15 residues. Looked up from germline, CDR1 is SGHVS and CDR2 is FQNEAQ. J was trimmed by 4 bases and V by 4 bases; bases with no gene match: 7.

This clone appeared once. The chain employs TRBV25-1 and TRBJ1-1; TRBD1 might be the D (6 bases). The V and J ends lost 7 bases and 0 bases respectively, with 12 bases between them. In germline, CDR1 is MGHDK, CDR2 SYGVNS. The CDR3 covers 14 residues. The CDR3 here is CASIGWDMNTEAFF. The CDR3 DNA reads as TGTGCCAGCATCGGCTGGGACATGAACACTGAAGCTTTCTTT.

V and J are TRBV19 and TRBJ2-6, with D possibly being TRBD1 (5 bases). The V gene lost 11 bases and the J gene lost 0 bases, with 14 bases spanning the gap. The germline CDR1 and CDR2 sequences are LNHDA and SQIVND (reference sequence). The CDR3 covers 15 residues. This chain's CDR3 is CAAGLYYSGANVLTF. The CDR3 DNA sequence: TGTGCCGCAGGGCTATACTACTCTGGGGCCAACGTCCTGACTTTC.

V usage is TRBV5-4 and J usage is TRBJ2-7; 12 bases are a match to TRBD2. From germline, CDR1 is SGHNT and CDR2 YYREEE (reference sequence). The CDR3 runs 14 residues. Germline trimming cut 0 bases from V and 6 bases from J; bases unmatched to any gene: 1. This CDR3 is CASSLELAGGEQYF. CDR3 coding DNA: TGTGCCAGCAGCTTGGAACTAGCGGGAGGCGAGCAGTACTTC.

Here the CDR3 reads CASSPPTAINYGYTF. In nucleotides, the CDR3 is TGTGCCAGCAGCCCCCCGACAGCTATTAACTATGGCTACACCTTC. The chain combines TRBV5-4 with TRBJ1-2, with a tentative D call TRBD1 (5 bases). The CDR3 has 15 residues. The V end was cut by 4 bases, the J end by 1 base, with 14 bases between. Germline CDR1 SGHNT, CDR2 YYREEE (reference sequence). Based on the CDR3 plus reference TRBV5-4 and TRBJ1-2, the full variable domain is ETGVTQSPTHLIKTRGQQVTLRCSSQSGHNTVSWYQQALGQGPQFIFQYYREEENGRGNFPPRFSGLQFPNYSSELNVNALELDDSALYLCASSPPTAINYGYTFGSGTRLTVV.

In this sample, this clone turned up once. The chain is built from TRBV5-4 and TRBJ2-3; D is uncertain. The germline gives CDR1 SGHNT, CDR2 YYREEE (reference sequence). Trimming stripped 4 bases from V and 0 bases from J, with 6 bases between. There are 13 residues in the CDR3. The CDR3 DNA reads as TGTGCCAGCAGCCCGGACAGCACAGATACGCAGTATTTT. Its protein is CASSPDSTDTQYF.

The chain is built from TRBV10-3 and TRBJ2-1, with no clear D. Trimming pared 4 bases from V and 4 bases from J, leaving 5 bases between. The length of the CDR3 is 12 residues. In germline, CDR1 is ENHRY, CDR2 SYGVKD. In DNA form, the CDR3 reads TGTGCCATCAGTGGCCCTTACAATGAGCAGTTCTTC. Translation: CAISGPYNEQFF.

The V and J genes are TRBV12-5 and TRBJ2-3; 11 bases agree with TRBD1. Germline CDR1 LGHNT, CDR2 FRNRAP. The CDR3 totals 16 residues. V trimming: 3 bases; J trimming: 4 bases; junction bases outside the gene matches: 6. CDR3 sequence (DNA): TGTGCTAGTGGTTTTGCGGGACAGGGGGTAGCAGATACGCAGTATTTT. Its translation: CASGFAGQGVADTQYF.

CDR3 sequence: CASRRDRIGWDTQYF. The DNA for the CDR3 is TGTGCCAGCAGGAGGGACAGGATAGGTTGGGATACGCAGTATTTT. The V gene is TRBV6-1, the J gene TRBJ2-3; TRBD1 matches at 8 bases. J lost 6 bases, V lost 6 bases, and 11 bases had no gene match. The CDR3 is 15 residues long. In germline, CDR1 is MNHNS, CDR2 SASEGT.

The chain joins TRBV19 to TRBJ1-1; TRBD1 might be the D (5 bases). Trimming cost V 3 bases and J 3 bases, with 11 bases left between them. Germline V gene sequence: CDR1 LNHDA, CDR2 SQIVND (reference sequence). The CDR3 is made up of 14 amino acids. The CDR3 DNA reads as TGTGCCAGTAGTATTCGACAGTCCGACACTGAAGCTTTCTTT. Its protein is CASSIRQSDTEAFF.

The chain carries TRBV7-6 and TRBJ2-2; D is perhaps TRBD2 (6 bases). This CDR3 has 16 residues. Germline V CDR1 and CDR2: SGHVS, FNYEAQ. The germline V and J ends were trimmed by 5 bases and 0 bases, with 13 bases remaining between them. In nucleotides, the CDR3 is TGTGCCAGCAGCCCGCGGGACGGCGCGAACACCGGGGAGCTGTTTTTT. It codes for CASSPRDGANTGELFF.

The chain links TRBV7-2 to TRBJ2-7, with 7 bases that match TRBD1. V dropped 2 bases and J dropped 6; count of bases not matched to a gene: 4. Germline CDR1 is SGHTA and CDR2 is FQGNSA. The CDR3 is 13 amino acids. The CDR3 bases are TGTGCCAGCAGCTTACTGACAGGGCCCGAGCAGTACTTC. This translates into CASSLLTGPEQYF.

This clone was detected once. The rearrangement links TRBV14 to TRBJ2-3; D gene ambiguous. CDR1 is SGHDN and CDR2 is FVKESK in the germline V gene. This CDR3 has 13 residues. V was trimmed by 4 bases and J by 7 bases, leaving 12 bases between them. In DNA form, the CDR3 reads TGTGCCAGCAGCCCGCAATCGGGTAATACGCAGTATTTT. The encoded protein is CASSPQSGNTQYF.

V usage is TRBV4-1 and J usage is TRBJ2-1; D gene uncertain. The germline V gene has CDR1 MGHRA and CDR2 YSYEKL. V shed 4 bases and J shed 3 bases, with 13 bases lying between them. This CDR3 has 15 residues. Here the CDR3 DNA reads TGCGCCAGCAGCCCGGACGGCGTCCGCTACAATGAGCAGTTCTTC. This codes for CASSPDGVRYNEQFF.

The V gene is TRBV9, the J gene TRBJ2-7, with 10 nucleotides matching TRBD2. The germline CDR1 and CDR2 sequences are SGDLS and YYNGEE. Germline trimming cut 2 bases from V and 7 bases from J; bases unmatched to any gene: 6. The CDR3 runs 14 residues. For the CDR3, the DNA is TGTGCCAGCAGCGTCGGGACTAGCGTTGGAGAGCAGTACTTC. Residues: CASSVGTSVGEQYF.

This rearrangement joins TRBV4-1 to TRBJ1-1; TRBD1 agrees at 7 bases. The V and J ends lost 4 bases and 1 base, in that order; junction bases with no gene match: 3. Germline V gives CDR1 MGHRA, CDR2 YSYEKL. This CDR3 is built from 14 residues. The CDR3 DNA reads TGCGCCAGCAGCCCGGGACAGCAGAACACTGAAGCTTTCTTT. Its protein product is CASSPGQQNTEAFF.

The chain recombines TRBV6-1 with TRBJ2-7; maybe TRBD1 (7 bases). Per germline, CDR1 MNHNS and CDR2 SASEGT. The length of the CDR3 is 18 residues. Trimming pared 0 bases from V and 0 bases from J, leaving 18 bases between. The CDR3 DNA follows: TGTGCCAGCAGTGAAGCGCTTCTAGGAGGGACAGTCTCCTACGAGCAGTACTTC. The encoded protein is CASSEALLGGTVSYEQYF.

This chain joins TRBV7-9 and TRBJ2-1, with 7 bases lining up with TRBD2. CDR1 is SEHNR, CDR2 FQNEAQ, per germline (reference sequence). Trimming cost V 5 bases and J 5 bases; bases outside gene matches: 12. CDR3 length: 16 amino acids. This CDR3 reads CASSPIGGRADNEQFF. Written as DNA, the CDR3 is TGTGCCAGCAGCCCCATCGGAGGGAGGGCCGACAATGAGCAGTTCTTC.

This chain joins TRBV19 and TRBJ1-1; D gene uncertain. The CDR3 is 12 amino acids. CDR1 and CDR2 (germline): LNHDA, SQIVND (reference sequence). The V and J ends lost 5 bases and 1 base respectively, with 5 bases between them. The CDR3, as DNA: TGTGCCAGTAGTGTACGGAACACTGAAGCTTTCTTT. This gives the protein CASSVRNTEAFF.

V gene TRBV9 combines with J gene TRBJ2-3, with 7 nucleotides matching TRBD1. This CDR3 region has 20 residues. CDR1 is SGDLS, CDR2 YYNGEE, per germline. V lost 3 bases, J lost 0 bases, and 19 bases stayed unmatched. Written as DNA, the CDR3 is TGTGCCAGCAGCGAAGGGGAGAAAGGGGGCGGAGCTATTAGCACAGATACGCAGTATTTT. This codes for CASSEGEKGGGAISTDTQYF.